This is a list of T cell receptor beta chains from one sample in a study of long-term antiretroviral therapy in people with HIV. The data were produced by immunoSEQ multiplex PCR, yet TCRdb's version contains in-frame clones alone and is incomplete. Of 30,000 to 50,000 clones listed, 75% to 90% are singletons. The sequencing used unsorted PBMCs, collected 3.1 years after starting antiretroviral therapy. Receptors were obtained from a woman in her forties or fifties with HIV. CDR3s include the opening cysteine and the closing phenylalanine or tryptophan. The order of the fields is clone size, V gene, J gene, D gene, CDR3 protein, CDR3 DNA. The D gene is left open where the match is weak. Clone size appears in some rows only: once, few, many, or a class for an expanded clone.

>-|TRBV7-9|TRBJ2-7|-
CASSSGKLYEQYF
TGTGCCAGCAGCTCCGGCAAGTTGTACGAGCAGTACTTC
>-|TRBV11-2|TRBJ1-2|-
CASSLSDDVLGDTF
TGTGCCAGCAGCTTGTCGGACGATGTTTTGGGGGACACCTTC
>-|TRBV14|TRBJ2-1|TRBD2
CASSQVIAGEWQFF
TGTGCCAGCAGCCAGGTTATAGCGGGGGAATGGCAGTTCTTC
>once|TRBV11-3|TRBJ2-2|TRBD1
CASSLDRGTGELFF
TGTGCCAGCAGCTTGGACAGGGGGACCGGGGAGCTGTTTTTT
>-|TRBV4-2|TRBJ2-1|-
CASSQDLGREQFF
TGTGCCAGCAGCCAAGATTTAGGCCGTGAGCAGTTCTTC
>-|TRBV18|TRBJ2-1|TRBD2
CASTTSGGYNEQFF
TGTGCCAGCACGACTAGCGGGGGATACAATGAGCAGTTCTTC
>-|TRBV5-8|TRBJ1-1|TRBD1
CASSFDRGLTEAFF
TGTGCCAGCAGCTTTGACAGGGGGCTGACTGAAGCTTTCTTT
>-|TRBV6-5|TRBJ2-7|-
CASSYSTSIGYEQYF
TGTGCCAGCAGTTACTCGACAAGTATCGGCTACGAGCAGTACTTC
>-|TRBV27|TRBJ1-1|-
CASSALTGNTEAFF
TGTGCCAGCAGTGCCCTAACAGGGAACACTGAAGCTTTCTTT
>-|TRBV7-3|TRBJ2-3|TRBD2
CASSSLAGGPDTQYF
TGTGCCAGCAGCTCTCTAGCGGGGGGGCCAGATACGCAGTATTTT
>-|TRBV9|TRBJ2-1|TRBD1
CASSLMGTGGYNEQFF
TGTGCCAGCAGCCTCATGGGGACAGGGGGCTACAATGAGCAGTTCTTC
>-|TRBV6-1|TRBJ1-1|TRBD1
CASSGYRGSSTEAFF
TGTGCCAGCAGTGGGTACAGGGGATCGAGCACTGAAGCTTTCTTT
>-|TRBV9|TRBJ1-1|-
CASSRPSGTEAFF
TGTGCCAGCAGCCGTCCGTCGGGAACTGAAGCTTTCTTT
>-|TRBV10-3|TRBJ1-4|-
CAISDQPGRNEKLFF
TGTGCCATCAGTGATCAGCCGGGACGGAATGAAAAACTGTTTTTT
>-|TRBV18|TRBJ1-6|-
CASSQKTPDSPLHF
TGTGCCAGCTCACAGAAAACCCCCGATTCACCCCTCCACTTT
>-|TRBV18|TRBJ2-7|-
CASSLPGVPYEQYF
TGTGCCAGCTCACTACCGGGGGTGCCCTACGAGCAGTACTTC
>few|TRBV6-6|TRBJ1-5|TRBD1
CASSQGQKNQPQHF
TGTGCCAGCAGTCAGGGACAGAAGAATCAGCCCCAGCATTTT
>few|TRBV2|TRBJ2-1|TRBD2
CASRGLASGDEQFF
TGTGCCAGCAGGGGACTAGCGAGCGGGGATGAGCAGTTCTTC
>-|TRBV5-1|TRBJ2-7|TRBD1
CASSLSMLGQGTYEQYF
TGCGCCAGCAGCTTATCAATGCTAGGACAGGGCACCTACGAGCAGTACTTC
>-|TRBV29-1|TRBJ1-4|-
CSVLQVVGEKLFF
TGCAGCGTACTCCAGGTAGTCGGTGAAAAACTGTTTTTT
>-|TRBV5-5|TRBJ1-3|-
CASSLTHLSGNTIYF
TGTGCCAGCAGCTTAACACACCTCTCTGGAAACACCATATATTTT
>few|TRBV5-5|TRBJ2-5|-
CASTPSQAQETQYF
TGTGCCAGCACCCCATCACAGGCTCAAGAGACCCAGTACTTC
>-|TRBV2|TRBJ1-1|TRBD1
CASSEGPGQMPNTEAFF
TGTGCCAGCAGTGAAGGACCGGGACAGATGCCGAACACTGAAGCTTTCTTT
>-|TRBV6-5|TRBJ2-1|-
CASSYRQGHYNEQFF
TGTGCCAGCAGTTACCGGCAGGGACACTACAATGAGCAGTTCTTC
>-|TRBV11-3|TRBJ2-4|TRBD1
CASSLGAGQGGRNIQYF
TGTGCCAGCAGCCTCGGAGCGGGACAGGGGGGGAGAAACATTCAGTACTTC
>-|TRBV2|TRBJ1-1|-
CASTQLMNTEAFF
TGTGCCAGCACACAGCTTATGAACACTGAAGCTTTCTTT
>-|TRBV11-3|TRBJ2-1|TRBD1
CASSPMGTGPYNEQFF
TGTGCCAGCAGCCCGATGGGGACAGGGCCCTACAATGAGCAGTTCTTC
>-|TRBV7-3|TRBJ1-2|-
CASSRGREDYGYTF
TGTGCCAGCAGCCGAGGACGAGAAGACTATGGCTACACCTTC
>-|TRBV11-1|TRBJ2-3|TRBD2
CASSLVTLAGGPRTDTQYF
TGTGCCAGCAGCTTAGTTACCCTAGCGGGGGGGCCACGCACAGATACGCAGTATTTT
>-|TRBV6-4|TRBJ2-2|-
CASIIPGHNTGELFF
TGTGCCAGCATTATACCGGGACACAACACCGGGGAGCTGTTTTTT
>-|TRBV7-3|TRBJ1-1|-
CASSLTDRGARTEAFF
TGTGCCAGCAGCTTAACGGACCGGGGGGCGAGGACTGAAGCTTTCTTT
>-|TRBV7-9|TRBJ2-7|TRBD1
CASSLRRRDRGEQYF
TGTGCCAGCAGCTTAAGACGTCGGGACAGGGGCGAGCAGTACTTC
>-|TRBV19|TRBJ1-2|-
CASSAVGMGSDYGYTF
TGTGCCAGTAGTGCCGTGGGAATGGGGAGCGACTATGGCTACACCTTC
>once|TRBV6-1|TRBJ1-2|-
CASSEVGDTYYGYTF
TGTGCCAGCAGTGAGGTGGGGGACACTTACTATGGCTACACCTTC
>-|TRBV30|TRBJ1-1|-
CAWSVQGNTEAFF
TGTGCCTGGAGTGTACAGGGGAACACTGAAGCTTTCTTT
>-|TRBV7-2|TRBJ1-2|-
CASRMRGAHYGYTF
TGTGCCAGCAGGATGCGGGGGGCCCACTATGGCTACACCTTC
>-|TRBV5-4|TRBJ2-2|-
CASRVPDTGELFF
TGTGCCAGCAGGGTCCCGGACACCGGGGAGCTGTTTTTT
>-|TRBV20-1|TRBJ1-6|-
CSAKGGSPLHF
TGCAGTGCTAAAGGCGGATCACCCCTCCACTTT
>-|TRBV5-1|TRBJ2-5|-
CASSLAGSSQETQYF
TGCGCCAGCAGCTTGGCCGGGTCTAGCCAAGAGACCCAGTACTTC
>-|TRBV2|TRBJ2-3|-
CASREISGATDTQYF
TGTGCCAGCAGAGAAATTAGCGGAGCCACAGATACGCAGTATTTT